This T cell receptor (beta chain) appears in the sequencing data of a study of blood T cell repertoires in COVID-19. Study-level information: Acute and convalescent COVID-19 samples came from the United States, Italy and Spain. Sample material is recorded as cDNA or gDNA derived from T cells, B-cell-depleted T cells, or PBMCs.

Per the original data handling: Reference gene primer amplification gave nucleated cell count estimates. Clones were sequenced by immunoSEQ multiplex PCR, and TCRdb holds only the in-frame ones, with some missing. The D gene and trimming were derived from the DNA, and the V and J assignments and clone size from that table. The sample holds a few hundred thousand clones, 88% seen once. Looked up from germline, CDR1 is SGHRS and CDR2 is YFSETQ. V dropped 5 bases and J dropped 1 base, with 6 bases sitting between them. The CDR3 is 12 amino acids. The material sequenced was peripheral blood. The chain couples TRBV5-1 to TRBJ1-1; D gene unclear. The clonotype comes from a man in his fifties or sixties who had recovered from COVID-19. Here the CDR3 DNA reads TGCGCCAGCAGAGAGTGGAACACTGAAGCTTTCTTT. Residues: CASREWNTEAFF.